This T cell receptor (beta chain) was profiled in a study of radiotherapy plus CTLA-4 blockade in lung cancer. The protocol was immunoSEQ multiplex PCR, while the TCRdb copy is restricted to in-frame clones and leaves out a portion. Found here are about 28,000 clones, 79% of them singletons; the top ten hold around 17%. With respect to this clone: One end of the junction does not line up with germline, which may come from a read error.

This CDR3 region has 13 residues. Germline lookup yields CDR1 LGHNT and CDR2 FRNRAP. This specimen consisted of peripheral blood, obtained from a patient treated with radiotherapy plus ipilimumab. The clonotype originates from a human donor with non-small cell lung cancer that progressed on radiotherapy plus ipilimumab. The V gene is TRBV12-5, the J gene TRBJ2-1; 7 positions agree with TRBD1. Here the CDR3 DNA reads TGTGCTAGTGGTTTGGTACGAGGAAGAGGACAGGTCTTC. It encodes CASGLVRGRGQVF. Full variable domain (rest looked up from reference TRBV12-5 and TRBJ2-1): DARVTQTPRHKVTEMGQEVTMRCQPILGHNTVFWYRQTMMQGLELLAYFRNRAPLDDSGMPKDRFSAEMPDATLATLKIQPSEPRDSAVYFCASGLVRGRGQVFGPGTRLTVL.